This entry features one T cell receptor (beta chain) sequence. TCRdb's copy holds only in-frame clones and misses some; the assay was immunoSEQ multiplex PCR. In the table there are about 2.3 million clones, around 92% of which are singletons. The record originates from a study of shared clonotypes between healthy human individuals. Between the trimmed V and J ends, which lost 0 bases and 7 bases, there was a span of 6 bases. Germline V gene sequence: CDR1 MRHNA, CDR2 SNTAGT. This CDR3 region has 13 residues. Memory CD4+ cells were the fraction left after CD45RA+ naive selection. The source is a young man in good health. Some clones in this sample may be carry-over from other donors' samples. The V gene is TRBV6-4, the J gene TRBJ2-2; unclear D gene. The sample comprised naive CD4+ T cells from PBMCs. Indicated subset: CD45RA+ positively selected. The CDR3 DNA reads as TGTGCCAGCAGTGACTCGTTCTACGGGGAGCTGTTTTTT. It translates to CASSDSFYGELFF.